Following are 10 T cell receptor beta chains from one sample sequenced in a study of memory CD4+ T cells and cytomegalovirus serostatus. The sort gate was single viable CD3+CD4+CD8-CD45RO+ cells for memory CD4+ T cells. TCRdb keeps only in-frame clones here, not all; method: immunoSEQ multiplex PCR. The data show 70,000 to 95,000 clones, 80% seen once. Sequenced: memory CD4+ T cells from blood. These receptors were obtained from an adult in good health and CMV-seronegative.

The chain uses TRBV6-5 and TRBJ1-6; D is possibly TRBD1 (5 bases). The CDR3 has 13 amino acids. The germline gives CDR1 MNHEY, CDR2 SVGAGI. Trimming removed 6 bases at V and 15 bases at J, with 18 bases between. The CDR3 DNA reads TGTGCCAGCAGGGAGGGGCCCCATGTACTCCTCCACTTT. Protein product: CASREGPHVLLHF.

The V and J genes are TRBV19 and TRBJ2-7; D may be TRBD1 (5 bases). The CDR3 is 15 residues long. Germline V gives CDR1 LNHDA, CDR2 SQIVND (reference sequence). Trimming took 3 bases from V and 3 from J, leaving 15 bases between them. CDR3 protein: CASSIQGLPLYEQYF. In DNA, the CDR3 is TGTGCCAGTAGTATCCAGGGCCTACCCCTCTACGAGCAGTACTTC.

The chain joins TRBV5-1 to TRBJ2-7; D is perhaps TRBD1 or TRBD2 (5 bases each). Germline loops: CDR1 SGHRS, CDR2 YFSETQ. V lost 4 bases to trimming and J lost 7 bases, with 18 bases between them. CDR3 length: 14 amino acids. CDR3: CASSPDGDLREQYF. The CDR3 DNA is TGCGCCAGCAGCCCGGACGGGGACCTACGTGAGCAGTACTTC.

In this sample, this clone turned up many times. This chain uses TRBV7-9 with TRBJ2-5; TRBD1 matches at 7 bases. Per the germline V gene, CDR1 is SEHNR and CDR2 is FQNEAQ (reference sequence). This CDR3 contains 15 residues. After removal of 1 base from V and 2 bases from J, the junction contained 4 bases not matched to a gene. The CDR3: CASSLVGGQQETQYF. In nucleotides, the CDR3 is TGTGCCAGCAGCTTAGTAGGGGGACAGCAAGAGACCCAGTACTTC.

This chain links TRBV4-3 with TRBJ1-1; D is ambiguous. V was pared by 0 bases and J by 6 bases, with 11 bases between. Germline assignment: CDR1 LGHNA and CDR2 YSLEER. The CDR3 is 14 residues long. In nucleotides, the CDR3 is TGCGCCAGCAGCCAAGATGTAACCACAGCTGAAGCTTTCTTT. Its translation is CASSQDVTTAEAFF.

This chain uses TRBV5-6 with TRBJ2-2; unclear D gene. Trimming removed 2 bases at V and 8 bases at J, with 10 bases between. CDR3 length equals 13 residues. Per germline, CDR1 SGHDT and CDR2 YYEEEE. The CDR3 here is CASSLEGRGELFF. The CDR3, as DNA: TGTGCCAGCAGCTTAGAAGGAAGAGGGGAGCTGTTTTTT. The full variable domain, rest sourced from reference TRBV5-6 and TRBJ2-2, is DAGVTQSPTHLIKTRGQQVTLRCSPKSGHDTVSWYQQALGQGPQFIFQYYEEEERQRGNFPDRFSGHQFPNYSSELNVNALLLGDSALYLCASSLEGRGELFFGEGSRLTVL.

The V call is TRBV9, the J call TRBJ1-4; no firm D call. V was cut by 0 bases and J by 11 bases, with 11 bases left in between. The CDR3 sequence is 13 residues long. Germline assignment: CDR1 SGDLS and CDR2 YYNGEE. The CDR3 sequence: CASSVDPGLKLFF. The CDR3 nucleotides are TGTGCCAGCAGCGTAGATCCGGGCCTTAAACTGTTTTTT.

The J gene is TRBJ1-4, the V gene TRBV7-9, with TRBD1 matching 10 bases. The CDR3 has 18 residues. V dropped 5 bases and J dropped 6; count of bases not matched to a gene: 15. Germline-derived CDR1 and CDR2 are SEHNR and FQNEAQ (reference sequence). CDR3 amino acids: CASSLFRSVGTGDEKLFF. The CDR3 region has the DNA TGTGCCAGCAGCCTATTTCGATCAGTGGGGACAGGGGATGAAAAACTGTTTTTT.

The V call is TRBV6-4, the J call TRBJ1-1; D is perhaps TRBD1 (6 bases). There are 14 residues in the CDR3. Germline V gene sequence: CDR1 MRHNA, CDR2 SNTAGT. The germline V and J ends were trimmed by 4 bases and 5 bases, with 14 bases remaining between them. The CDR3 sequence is CASSVEGGRTEAFF. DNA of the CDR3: TGTGCCAGCAGTGTAGAGGGGGGGAGGACTGAAGCTTTCTTT.

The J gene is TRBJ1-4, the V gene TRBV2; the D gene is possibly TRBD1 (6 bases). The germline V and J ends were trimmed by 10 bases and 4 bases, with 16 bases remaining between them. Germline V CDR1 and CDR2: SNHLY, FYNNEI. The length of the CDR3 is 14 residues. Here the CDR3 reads CATLKGQINEKLFF. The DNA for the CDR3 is TGTGCCACCCTGAAAGGACAGATTAATGAAAAACTGTTTTTT.